This record looks at one T cell receptor beta chain sequence and its context. As yet, its antigen is unknown. Donors counted as nominally healthy when sampled, yet unrecorded immune exposures were likely. This entry belongs to a study of cytomegalovirus exposure and HLA in healthy donors. Study outcomes and limitations: A previous analysis found most TCR beta V segments productive roughly 90% or roughly 30% of the time. Three of the chains that were CMV-associated were confirmed in vitro to be specific for CMV antigens. Based on reports, TCR beta sequences accurately predicted HLA-A and HLA-B alleles for most subjects.

The PCR employed 60 Vbeta primers together with 13 Jbeta primers. Profiled with immunoSEQ multiplex PCR; TCRdb holds only in-frame clones, not every one. The sample has more than 40,000 clones. Germline V gene sequence: CDR1 KGHSH, CDR2 LQKENI. V was cut by 3 bases and J by 5 bases, with 13 bases left in between. The CDR3 is made up of 14 amino acids. This TCR was recovered from a woman aged 40 to 50 in good health and CMV-seronegative. This rearrangement joins TRBV18 to TRBJ2-5; unclear D gene. The sequencing input was PBMCs. Here the CDR3 DNA reads TGTGCCAGCTCACCTCCGTCTCCCCCCGAGACCCAGTACTTC. It encodes CASSPPSPPETQYF.